This T cell receptor beta chain was profiled in a study of cytomegalovirus exposure and HLA in healthy donors. 60 Vbeta and 13 Jbeta primers were used in PCR. Sequenced by immunoSEQ multiplex PCR; TCRdb stores in-frame clones only, minus some. The sample carries about 140,000 clones, over 65% recorded once. This clone showed up just a few times. Germline V gene sequence: CDR1 SGDLS, CDR2 YYNGEE. Trimming pared 0 bases from V and 5 bases from J, leaving 14 bases between. CDR3 length: 16 amino acids. This receptor was obtained from a female donor in good health and CMV-seronegative. This sequence joins TRBV9 and TRBJ1-4; D is possibly TRBD1 (6 bases). Source material: PBMCs. The CDR3 here is CASSVAGGAWNEKLFF. The CDR3 coding sequence is TGTGCCAGCAGCGTAGCTGGGGGCGCCTGGAATGAAAAACTGTTTTTT.